This entry describes one T cell receptor beta chain. These data are taken from a study of cytomegalovirus exposure and HLA in healthy donors. Produced via immunoSEQ multiplex PCR; TCRdb's table is partial and in-frame only. The data hold approximately 190,000 clones, with 84% observed a single time. The CDR3 length is 13 residues. Trimming cost V 6 bases and J 8 bases; bases outside gene matches: 7. Germline CDR1 and CDR2: MNHEY and SMNVEV (reference sequence). This sequence was found in a woman aged 25 to 39 in good health and CMV-seropositive. What was sequenced was PBMCs. V usage is TRBV27 and J usage is TRBJ1-1; 9 nucleotides align to TRBD1. CDR3 DNA sequence: TGTGCCAGCAGGCCAACAGGGGGCGGGGAAGCTTTCTTT. The encoded protein is CASRPTGGGEAFF.